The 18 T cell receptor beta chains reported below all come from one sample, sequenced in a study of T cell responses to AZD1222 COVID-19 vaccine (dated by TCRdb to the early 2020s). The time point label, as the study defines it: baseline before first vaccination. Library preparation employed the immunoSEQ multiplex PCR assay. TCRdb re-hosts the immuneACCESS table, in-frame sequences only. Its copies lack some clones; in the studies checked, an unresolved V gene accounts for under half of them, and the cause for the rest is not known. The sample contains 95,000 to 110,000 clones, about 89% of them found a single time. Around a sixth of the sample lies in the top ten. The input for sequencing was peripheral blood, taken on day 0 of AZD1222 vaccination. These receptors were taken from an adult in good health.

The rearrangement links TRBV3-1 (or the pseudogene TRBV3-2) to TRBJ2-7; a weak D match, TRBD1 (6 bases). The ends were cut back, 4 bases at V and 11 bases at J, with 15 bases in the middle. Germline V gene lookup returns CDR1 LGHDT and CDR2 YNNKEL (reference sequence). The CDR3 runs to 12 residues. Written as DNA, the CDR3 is TGTGCCAGCAGCCTCGGCTGGGGGCGTGAGTACTTC. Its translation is CASSLGWGREYF.

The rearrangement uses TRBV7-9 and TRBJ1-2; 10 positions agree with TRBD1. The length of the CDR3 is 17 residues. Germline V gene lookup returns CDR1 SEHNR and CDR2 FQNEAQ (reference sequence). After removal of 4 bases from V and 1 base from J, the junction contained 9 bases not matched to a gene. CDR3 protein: CASSSGTGVRFNYGYTF. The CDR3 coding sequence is TGTGCCAGCAGCTCTGGGACAGGGGTCCGATTTAACTATGGCTACACCTTC.

The CDR3 loop reads CSVLVGASSGANVLTF. The CDR3, as DNA: TGCAGCGTTCTAGTGGGGGCCTCCTCTGGGGCCAACGTCCTGACTTTC. The chain couples TRBV29-1 to TRBJ2-6; D possibly corresponds to TRBD1 (6 bases). Germline V lookup: CDR1 SQVTM, CDR2 ANQGSEA. V dropped 5 bases and J dropped 0 bases, with 14 bases sitting between them. This CDR3 is built from 16 residues.

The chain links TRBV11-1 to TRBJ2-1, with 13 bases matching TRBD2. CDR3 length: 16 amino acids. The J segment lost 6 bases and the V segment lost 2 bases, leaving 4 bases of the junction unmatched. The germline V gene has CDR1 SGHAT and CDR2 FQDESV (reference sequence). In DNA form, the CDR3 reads TGTGCCAGCAGCTTATTTACTAGCGGGGGGGGCAATGAGCAGTTCTTC. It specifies CASSLFTSGGGNEQFF.

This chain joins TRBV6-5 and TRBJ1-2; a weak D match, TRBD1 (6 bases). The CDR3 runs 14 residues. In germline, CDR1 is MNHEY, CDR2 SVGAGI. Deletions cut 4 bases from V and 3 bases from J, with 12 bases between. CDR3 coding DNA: TGTGCCAGCAGTTCCCGAGCAGGGGACTATGGCTACACCTTC. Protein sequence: CASSSRAGDYGYTF.

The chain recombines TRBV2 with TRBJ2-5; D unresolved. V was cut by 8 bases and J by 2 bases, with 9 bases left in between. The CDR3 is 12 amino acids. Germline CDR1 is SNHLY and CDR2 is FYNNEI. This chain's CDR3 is CASQVAQETQYF. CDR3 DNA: TGTGCCAGCCAGGTAGCACAAGAGACCCAGTACTTC.

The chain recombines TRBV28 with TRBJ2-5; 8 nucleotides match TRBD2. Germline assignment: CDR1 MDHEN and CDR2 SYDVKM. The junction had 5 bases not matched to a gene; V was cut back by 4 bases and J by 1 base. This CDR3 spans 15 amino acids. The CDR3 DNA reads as TGTGCCAGCAGTTCTCTAGCGGGTGGCCAAGAGACCCAGTACTTC. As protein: CASSSLAGGQETQYF. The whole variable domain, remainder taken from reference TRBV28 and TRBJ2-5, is DVKVTQSSRYLVKRTGEKVFLECVQDMDHENMFWYRQDPGLGLRLIYFSYDVKMKEKGDIPEGYSVSREKKERFSLILESASTNQTSMYLCASSSLAGGQETQYFGPGTRLLVL.

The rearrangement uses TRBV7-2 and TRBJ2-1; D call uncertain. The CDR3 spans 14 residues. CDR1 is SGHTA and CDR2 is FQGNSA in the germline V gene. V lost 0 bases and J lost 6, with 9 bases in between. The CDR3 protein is CASSLAGHFNEQFF. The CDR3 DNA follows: TGTGCCAGCAGCTTAGCCGGCCACTTCAATGAGCAGTTCTTC.

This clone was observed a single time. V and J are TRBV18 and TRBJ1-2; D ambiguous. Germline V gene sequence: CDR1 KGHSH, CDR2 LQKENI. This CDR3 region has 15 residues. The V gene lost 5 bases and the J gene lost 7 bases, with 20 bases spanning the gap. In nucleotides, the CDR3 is TGTGCCAGCTCAGAAGACGTGGTCTTCTTTGTTGGCTACACCTTC. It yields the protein CASSEDVVFFVGYTF.

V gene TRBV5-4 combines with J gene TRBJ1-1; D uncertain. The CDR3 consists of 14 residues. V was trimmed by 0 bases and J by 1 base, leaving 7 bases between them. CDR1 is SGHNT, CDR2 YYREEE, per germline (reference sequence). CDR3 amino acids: CASSLERKNTEAFF. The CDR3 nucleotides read TGTGCCAGCAGCTTGGAAAGGAAGAACACTGAAGCTTTCTTT.

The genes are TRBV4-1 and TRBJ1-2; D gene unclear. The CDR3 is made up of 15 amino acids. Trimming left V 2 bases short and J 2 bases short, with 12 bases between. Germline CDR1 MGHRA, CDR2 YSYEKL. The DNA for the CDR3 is TGCGCCAGCAGCCAAACCCACGGAGCGAACTATGGCTACACCTTC. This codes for CASSQTHGANYGYTF.

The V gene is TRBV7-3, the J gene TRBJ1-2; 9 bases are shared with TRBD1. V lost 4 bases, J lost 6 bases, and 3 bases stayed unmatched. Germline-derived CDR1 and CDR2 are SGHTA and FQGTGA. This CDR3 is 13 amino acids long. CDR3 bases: TGTGCCAGCAGCTCGGGACAGGGTAATGGCTACACCTTC. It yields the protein CASSSGQGNGYTF.

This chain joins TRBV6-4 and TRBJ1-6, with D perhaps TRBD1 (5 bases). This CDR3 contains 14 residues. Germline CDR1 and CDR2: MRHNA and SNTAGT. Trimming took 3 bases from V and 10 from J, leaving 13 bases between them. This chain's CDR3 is CASSESGGGSPLHF. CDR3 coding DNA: TGTGCCAGCAGTGAGAGTGGTGGGGGATCACCCCTCCACTTT.

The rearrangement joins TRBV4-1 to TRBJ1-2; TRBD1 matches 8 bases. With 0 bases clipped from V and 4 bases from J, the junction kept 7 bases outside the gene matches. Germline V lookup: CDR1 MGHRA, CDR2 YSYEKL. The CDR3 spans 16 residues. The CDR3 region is CASSQEGAGGAYGYTF. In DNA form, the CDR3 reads TGCGCCAGCAGCCAAGAGGGGGCAGGGGGCGCCTATGGCTACACCTTC.

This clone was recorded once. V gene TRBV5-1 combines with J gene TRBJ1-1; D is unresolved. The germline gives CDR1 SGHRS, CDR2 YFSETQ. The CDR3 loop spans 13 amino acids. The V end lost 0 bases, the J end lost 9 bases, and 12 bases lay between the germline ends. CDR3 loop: CASSLEEVGKAFF. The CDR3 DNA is TGCGCCAGCAGCTTGGAGGAGGTGGGGAAAGCTTTCTTT.

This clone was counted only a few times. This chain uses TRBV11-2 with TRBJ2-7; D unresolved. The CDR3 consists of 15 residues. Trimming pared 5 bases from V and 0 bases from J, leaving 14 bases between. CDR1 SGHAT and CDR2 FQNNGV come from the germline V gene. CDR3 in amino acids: CASSEQMISSYEQYF. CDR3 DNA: TGTGCCAGCAGCGAACAGATGATAAGCTCCTACGAGCAGTACTTC.

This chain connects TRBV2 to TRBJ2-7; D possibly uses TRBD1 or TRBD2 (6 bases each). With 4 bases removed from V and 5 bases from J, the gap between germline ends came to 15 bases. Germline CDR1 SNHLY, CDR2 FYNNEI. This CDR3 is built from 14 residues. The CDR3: CASSGRQAGNEQYF. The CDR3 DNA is TGTGCCAGCAGTGGCCGACAGGCGGGGAACGAGCAGTACTTC. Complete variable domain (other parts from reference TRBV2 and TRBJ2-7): EPEVTQTPSHQVTQMGQEVILRCVPISNHLYFYWYRQILGQKVEFLVSFYNNEISEKSEIFDDQFSVERPDGSNFTLKIRSTKLEDSAMYFCASSGRQAGNEQYFGPGTRLTVT.

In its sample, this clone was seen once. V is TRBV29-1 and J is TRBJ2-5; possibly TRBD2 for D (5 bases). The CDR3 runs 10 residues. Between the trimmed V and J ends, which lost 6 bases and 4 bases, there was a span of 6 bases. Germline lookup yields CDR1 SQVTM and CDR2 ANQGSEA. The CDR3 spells CSVEAETQYF. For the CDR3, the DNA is TGCAGCGTGGAGGCAGAGACCCAGTACTTC.